Below are 8 T cell receptor beta chains sequenced from a single sample in a study of CD8+CD57+ T cells in acquired aplastic anemia. Genomic DNA, the template, was used for profiling of the TCR beta VDJ and CDR3. From the reads, TCRdb called clonotypes with MiXCR, one entry per CDR3 protein. The sample carries 100,000 to 150,000 distinct CDR3 sequences, 30% to 45% recorded once. Patients picked for sequencing had shown CD8+CD57+ cell expansion detected by flow cytometry. Sequences were obtained from sorted CD4+, CD8+, or CD8+CD57+ T cells (not recorded which) from PBMCs. Every receptor here comes from a human donor with aplastic anemia.

The CDR3 sequence: CSPSPHGTYYGYTF. The CDR3 coding sequence is TGCAGCCCCTCCCCCCACGGGACTTACTATGGCTACACCTTC. The V gene is TRBV29-1, the J gene TRBJ1-2; TRBD1 might be the D (5 bases). The CDR3 length is 14 residues. The germline CDR1 and CDR2 sequences are SQVTM and ANQGSEA. V gave up 8 bases and J gave up 3 bases, with 19 bases separating them.

This clonotype was counted many times. The chain couples TRBV5-6 to TRBJ2-7; D may match TRBD1 or TRBD2 (5 bases each). Germline V CDR1 and CDR2: SGHDT, YYEEEE. V dropped 6 bases and J dropped 4 bases, with 14 bases sitting between them. CDR3 size: 13 residues. The CDR3 DNA sequence: TGTGCCAGCACCGTTGGGGGTATGTACGAGCAGTACGTC. Translated, it gives CASTVGGMYEQYV.

V usage is TRBV6-1 and J usage is TRBJ2-1; the match to TRBD1 covers 8 bases. V lost 5 bases to trimming and J lost 6 bases; unmatched junction nucleotides: 15. This CDR3 region has 17 residues. The V gene's germline CDR1 is MNHNS and CDR2 SASEGT. CDR3 amino acids: CASSLSTPGQAFNEQFF. The CDR3 region has the DNA TGTGCCAGCAGTCTATCGACCCCGGGACAGGCTTTCAATGAGCAGTTCTTC.

The genes are TRBV7-8 and TRBJ2-7, with D possibly being TRBD1 (7 bases). Germline CDR1 is SGHVS and CDR2 is FQNEAQ. V was cut by 5 bases and J by 3 bases, with 14 bases left in between. The CDR3 runs 14 residues. This CDR3 is CASSQEGAGYEQYF. The DNA of the CDR3 is TGTGCCAGCAGCCAGGAGGGGGCGGGCTACGAGCAGTACTTC.

Regarding this clonotype: The junction differs from germline at one of its ends, possibly a read error. CDR3 amino acids: CASSFFGTGGNEELFF. CDR3 bases: TGCGCCAGCAGCTTCTTCGGGACAGGGGGTAATGAAGAACTGTTTTTT. The chain has TRBV5-1 and TRBJ1-4, with TRBD1 identical over 11 bases. The CDR3 totals 16 residues. CDR1 and CDR2 from the germline V gene are SGHRS and YFSETQ.

In this sample, this clonotype turned up many times. V is TRBV15 and J is TRBJ1-5; 7 bases align to TRBD1. CDR1 is LNHNV and CDR2 is YYDKDF in the germline V gene (reference sequence). The CDR3 sequence is 14 residues long. V dropped 1 base and J dropped 5; count of bases not matched to a gene: 2. CDR3 protein: CATSRVQGDQPQHF. CDR3 nucleotides: TGTGCCACCAGCAGAGTTCAGGGGGATCAGCCCCAGCATTTT.

This chain connects TRBV6-2 or TRBV6-3 to TRBJ2-5; D uncertain. The V and J ends lost 8 bases and 1 base respectively, with 11 bases between them. From germline, CDR1 is MNHEY and CDR2 SVGEGT. This CDR3 comprises 13 residues. The CDR3 loop is CASRVGGQETQYF. The CDR3 DNA reads as TGTGCCAGCCGGGTGGGTGGCCAAGAGACCCAGTACTTC.

This clonotype came up a few times. A much larger clone lies a single base off, so this may be a read error. The rearrangement joins TRBV19 to TRBJ2-1; D tentatively fits TRBD1 or TRBD2 (5 bases each). Germline loops: CDR1 LNHDA, CDR2 SQIVND (reference sequence). Trimming stripped 3 bases from V and 5 bases from J, with 20 bases between. The CDR3 loop spans 17 amino acids. CDR3 in amino acids: CASSIGAFAVRDNEQFF. CDR3 nucleotides: TGTGCCAGTAGTATCGGGGCTTTCGCCGTCCGGGACAATGAGCAGTTCTTC.